One sample yielded the 25 T cell receptor beta chains listed below, sequenced in a study of blood T cell repertoires in COVID-19. Clones were sequenced by immunoSEQ multiplex PCR, and TCRdb holds only the in-frame ones, with some missing. The table lists about 260,000 clones, approximately 82% of them singletons. Input material: peripheral blood. The receptor set was obtained from a man aged 55 to 70 who had recovered from COVID-19.

This clone appeared a single time. V usage is TRBV27 and J usage is TRBJ2-5; a possible D gene is TRBD1 (6 bases). The CDR3 sequence is 14 residues long. V lost 3 bases and J 2 bases, leaving 10 bases between the germline ends. The germline V gene has CDR1 MNHEY and CDR2 SMNVEV (reference sequence). CDR3 sequence (DNA): TGTGCCAGCAGTTTGACAGGCCGACAAGAGACCCAGTACTTC. This gives the protein CASSLTGRQETQYF.

The table lists this clone with a few counts. V is TRBV5-1 and J is TRBJ2-6, with a possible D match to TRBD2 (7 bases). Trimming took off 2 bases at V and 2 bases at J, with 11 bases between the two ends. Germline lookup yields CDR1 SGHRS and CDR2 YFSETQ. CDR3 length: 16 amino acids. The DNA of the CDR3 is TGCGCCAGCAGCTTAGGGGGGGCTACTGGGGCCAACGTCCTGACTTTC. Translating it yields CASSLGGATGANVLTF. The full variable domain, rest sourced from reference TRBV5-1 and TRBJ2-6, is KAGVTQTPRYLIKTRGQQVTLSCSPISGHRSVSWYQQTPGQGLQFLFEYFSETQRNKGNFPGRFSGRQFSNSRSEMNVSTLELGDSALYLCASSLGGATGANVLTFGAGSRLTVL.

The chain is built from TRBV28 and TRBJ1-1; TRBD1 aligns across 7 bases. Per the germline V gene, CDR1 is MDHEN and CDR2 is SYDVKM. J gave up 1 base and V 6 bases, and 11 bases lay outside the gene matches. There are 16 residues in the CDR3. CDR3 in DNA: TGTGCCAGCAGCCAACGTCGCCGACAGGGGAACACTGAAGCTTTCTTT. This gives the protein CASSQRRRQGNTEAFF. Full variable domain (rest looked up from reference TRBV28 and TRBJ1-1): DVKVTQSSRYLVKRTGEKVFLECVQDMDHENMFWYRQDPGLGLRLIYFSYDVKMKEKGDIPEGYSVSREKKERFSLILESASTNQTSMYLCASSQRRRQGNTEAFFGQGTRLTVV.

The V gene is TRBV4-1, the J gene TRBJ1-2, with 7 bases identical to TRBD1. V shed 2 bases, J shed 0 bases, and the junction held 9 bases outside the gene matches. Germline V gene lookup returns CDR1 MGHRA and CDR2 YSYEKL. CDR3 length: 17 residues. CDR3 in amino acids: CASSQPKEGAANYGYTF. Here the CDR3 DNA reads TGCGCCAGCAGCCAACCCAAGGAGGGGGCAGCTAACTATGGCTACACCTTC.

DNA of the CDR3: TGTGCCAGCTCACCACGACTGAGGACAGGGGGGACTGAAGCTTTCTTT. Its translation: CASSPRLRTGGTEAFF. The chain combines TRBV18 with TRBJ1-1; 10 positions agree with TRBD1. In germline, CDR1 is KGHSH, CDR2 LQKENI. The V gene end was trimmed by 1 base and the J gene end by 5 bases; junction bases not matched to a gene: 7. The CDR3 runs to 16 residues.

CDR3 sequence (DNA): TGTGCCAGCAGCTTGGAGCGGGGGAGCTCTGGGGCCAACGTCCTGACTTTC. Translating it yields CASSLERGSSGANVLTF. This rearrangement joins TRBV11-2 to TRBJ2-6, with TRBD2 identical over 8 bases. From germline, CDR1 is SGHAT and CDR2 FQNNGV. This CDR3 spans 17 amino acids. J lost 0 bases, V lost 3 bases, and 4 bases had no gene match.

CDR3 DNA sequence: TGTGCCAGCGGGACAGCTAGTCGCGTAAACACCGGGGAGCTGTTTTTT. It encodes CASGTASRVNTGELFF. The chain combines TRBV27 with TRBJ2-2, with 7 bases matching TRBD1. The germline V gene encodes CDR1 MNHEY and CDR2 SMNVEV (reference sequence). The V gene end was trimmed by 8 bases and the J gene end by 2 bases; junction bases not matched to a gene: 11. This CDR3 spans 16 amino acids.

The genes are TRBV6-5 and TRBJ2-1; tentative D call: TRBD1 (6 bases). Germline-derived CDR1 and CDR2 are MNHEY and SVGAGI. The CDR3 extends over 15 amino acids. The ends were cut back, 6 bases at V and 0 bases at J, with 12 bases in the middle. Here the CDR3 reads CASRRQVSSYNEQFF. The CDR3 nucleotides read TGTGCCAGCAGGAGACAGGTGAGCTCCTACAATGAGCAGTTCTTC.

The V gene is TRBV7-2, the J gene TRBJ2-7; D might be TRBD1 (6 bases). The germline V gene encodes CDR1 SGHTA and CDR2 FQGNSA. Trimming took off 1 base at V and 2 bases at J, with 12 bases between the two ends. This CDR3 region has 15 residues. The DNA for the CDR3 is TGTGCCAGCAGCTTAGGGGCAGGGGTGGCCTACGAGCAGTACTTC. Its protein product is CASSLGAGVAYEQYF.

The V and J genes are TRBV5-6 and TRBJ2-3; tentative D call: TRBD2 (7 bases). The germline V gene encodes CDR1 SGHDT and CDR2 YYEEEE. The CDR3 covers 16 residues. The germline V and J ends were trimmed by 4 bases and 0 bases, with 15 bases remaining between them. The CDR3 DNA follows: TGTGCCAGCAGCCCCCCTGAGGGGGGGAGCACAGATACGCAGTATTTT. Amino acids: CASSPPEGGSTDTQYF.

The V and J genes are TRBV5-6 and TRBJ1-2; no reliable D call. With 1 base removed from V and 0 bases from J, the gap between germline ends came to 10 bases. This CDR3 comprises 15 residues. The germline gives CDR1 SGHDT, CDR2 YYEEEE. CDR3 nucleotide sequence: TGTGCCAGCAGCTTGCGGGGTTTTCCTAACTATGGCTACACCTTC. Protein sequence: CASSLRGFPNYGYTF.

The chain joins TRBV6-6 to TRBJ1-6; 7 bases match TRBD1. From germline, CDR1 is MNHNY and CDR2 SVGAGI (reference sequence). This CDR3 has 18 residues. The V gene end was trimmed by 5 bases and the J gene end by 6 bases; junction bases not matched to a gene: 16. CDR3 sequence: CASSQTELRGLGNSPLHF. As DNA, the CDR3 is TGTGCCAGCAGTCAAACCGAGTTGAGGGGGCTTGGTAATTCACCCCTCCACTTT.

The chain couples TRBV5-4 to TRBJ1-6; 9 bases agree with TRBD1. V was clipped by 0 bases and J by 9 bases; unmatched bases: 7. The CDR3 contains 16 residues. From germline, CDR1 is SGHNT and CDR2 YYREEE (reference sequence). Written as DNA, the CDR3 is TGTGCCAGCAGCTTGGGCGGCGGGACAGGGACTTCACCCCTCCACTTT. It specifies CASSLGGGTGTSPLHF.

The J gene is TRBJ1-5, the V gene TRBV3-1 (or the pseudogene TRBV3-2); perhaps TRBD1 as D (6 bases). The germline V gene encodes CDR1 LGHDT and CDR2 YNNKEL (reference sequence). Trimming shortened V by 4 bases and J by 7 bases, and 14 bases separated the two germline ends. The CDR3 runs to 14 residues. The CDR3 loop reads CASSLSGEGQPQHF. CDR3 nucleotides: TGTGCCAGCAGCCTTTCAGGGGAGGGGCAGCCCCAGCATTTT.

The V call is TRBV6-1, the J call TRBJ2-3; possible D gene TRBD1, 6 bases. Germline lookup yields CDR1 MNHNS and CDR2 SASEGT. Deletions cut 3 bases from V and 8 bases from J, with 18 bases between. This CDR3 spans 15 amino acids. This CDR3 reads CASSEGARAAFTQYF. Written as DNA, the CDR3 is TGTGCCAGCAGTGAGGGGGCGAGGGCAGCCTTTACGCAGTATTTT.

V and J are TRBV6-6 and TRBJ2-4; 8 bases are a match to TRBD2. Germline V gene data show CDR1 as MNHNY and CDR2 as SVGAGI (reference sequence). This CDR3 comprises 16 residues. The V and J ends lost 8 bases and 0 bases, in that order; junction bases with no gene match: 9. CDR3 residues: CASRGLAGLAKNIQYF. The DNA of the CDR3 is TGTGCCAGCCGGGGGTTAGCGGGATTAGCCAAAAACATTCAGTACTTC.

The chain combines TRBV11-2 with TRBJ2-3; TRBD2 aligns across 11 bases. The V segment lost 3 bases and the J segment 6 bases; nucleotides outside the gene matches: 8. Germline V gene sequence: CDR1 SGHAT, CDR2 FQNNGV. This CDR3 contains 16 residues. In DNA form, the CDR3 reads TGTGCCAGCAGCTTGATAGCGGGGGGGCAGGCGGATACGCAGTATTTT. This codes for CASSLIAGGQADTQYF.

In its sample, this clone was seen once. The CDR3 reads CASSEHGTGPYEQYF. CDR3 coding DNA: TGTGCCAGCAGTGAACATGGGACAGGCCCTTACGAGCAGTACTTC. The chain is built from TRBV6-1 and TRBJ2-7; 8 bases fit TRBD1. Germline V lookup: CDR1 MNHNS, CDR2 SASEGT. V lost 2 bases to trimming and J lost 4 bases; unmatched junction nucleotides: 7. The length of the CDR3 is 15 residues.

The DNA for the CDR3 is TGTGCCAGCAGCAGGCCTCAGGGGGCGTGGGGCACTGAAGCTTTCTTT. It translates to CASSRPQGAWGTEAFF. The chain combines TRBV11-2 with TRBJ1-1, with 8 bases that match TRBD1. Germline trimming cut 5 bases from V and 4 bases from J; bases unmatched to any gene: 12. Germline V gene lookup returns CDR1 SGHAT and CDR2 FQNNGV. The CDR3 totals 16 residues.

The V and J genes are TRBV10-3 and TRBJ1-2, with no clear D. With 3 bases removed from V and 4 bases from J, the gap between germline ends came to 18 bases. Germline V gene data show CDR1 as ENHRY and CDR2 as SYGVKD. CDR3 size: 16 residues. The CDR3 here is CAISDPGRDTGYGYTF. The CDR3 bases are TGTGCCATCAGTGATCCGGGGAGAGATACGGGCTATGGCTACACCTTC.

The chain recombines TRBV12-3 or TRBV12-4 with TRBJ1-1; no reliable D call. The V end lost 6 bases, the J end lost 1 base, and 9 bases lay between the germline ends. This CDR3 contains 13 residues. CDR3 protein: CASSRRRNTEAFF. In DNA form, the CDR3 reads TGTGCCAGCAGCCGACGGAGGAACACTGAAGCTTTCTTT.

The chain is built from TRBV18 and TRBJ1-3, with TRBD1 as a possible D gene (6 bases). Trimming shortened V by 4 bases and J by 2 bases, and 15 bases separated the two germline ends. Germline V lookup: CDR1 KGHSH, CDR2 LQKENI. The CDR3 loop spans 16 amino acids. For the CDR3, the DNA is TGTGCCAGCTCACTCGGACAGTCGGGCGCTGGAAACACCATATATTTT. This sequence encodes CASSLGQSGAGNTIYF.

The V gene is TRBV29-1, the J gene TRBJ2-2; TRBD1 matches at 7 bases. CDR1 is SQVTM, CDR2 ANQGSEA, per germline. This CDR3 comprises 12 residues. J was trimmed by 5 bases and V by 7 bases; bases with no gene match: 4. The CDR3 sequence: CSAAGGTGELFF. CDR3 DNA sequence: TGCAGCGCCGCAGGGGGTACCGGGGAGCTGTTTTTT.

The V call is TRBV7-9, the J call TRBJ1-1; possibly TRBD1 for D (5 bases). CDR1 and CDR2 (germline): SEHNR, FQNEAQ (reference sequence). The CDR3 is made up of 11 amino acids. With 4 bases removed from V and 7 bases from J, the gap between germline ends came to 7 bases. CDR3 coding DNA: TGTGCCAGCAGCTCCGGGGGTGAAGCTTTCTTT. Translated, it gives CASSSGGEAFF.

This chain connects TRBV30 to TRBJ2-1; tentatively, D is TRBD1 (5 bases). The germline V and J ends were trimmed by 3 bases and 7 bases, with 16 bases remaining between them. In germline, CDR1 is GTSNPN, CDR2 SVGIG (reference sequence). The CDR3 runs 14 residues. CDR3 nucleotide sequence: TGTGCCTGGAGCCACGACAGACGGATTAATGAGCAGTTCTTC. It is translated as CAWSHDRRINEQFF.